This T cell receptor beta chain was documented in a study of shared clonotypes between healthy human individuals. CDR1 is SGHDT, CDR2 YYEEEE, per germline. CDR3 length: 12 amino acids. The ends were cut back, 6 bases at V and 3 bases at J, with 7 bases in the middle. Clones were sequenced by immunoSEQ multiplex PCR, and TCRdb holds only the in-frame ones, with some missing. The sample has hundreds of thousands of clones, approximately 96% seen once; the top ten hold approximately 0.1%. The naive CD8 subset, CD45RO-negative cells positively selected for CCR7, excluded terminally differentiated effector memory CD45RA+ cells.

This TCR came from a woman aged 25 to 39 in good health. This sequence joins TRBV5-6 and TRBJ2-1; TRBD1 might be the D (5 bases). Material for sequencing was naive CD8+ T cells sorted from blood. The DNA for the CDR3 is TGTGCCAGCACCGACAGCTACAATGAGCAGTTCTTC. This translates into CASTDSYNEQFF.